This TCR beta chain derives from a study of regulatory T cells in long-lasting Graves disease. In the study overall: By definition, persistent Graves' disease involved antithyroid drugs for over 5 years alongside positive TSH receptor antibodies. Study-wide findings and caveats: Public clonotype sharing was higher in persistent than newly diagnosed patients. There were preferences for TRBV28, TRBJ1-2 and TRBJ2-5 in persistent disease. Accuracy was perhaps lowered by the small sample size.

The length of the CDR3 is 15 residues. Germline V CDR1 and CDR2: MDHEN, SYDVKM. Germline trimming cut 2 bases from V and 10 bases from J; bases unmatched to any gene: 8. Arm-PCR of CDR3 regions and iRepertoire HTBI primers were used to build TCR beta libraries. TCRdb recomputed calls from the multiplex PCR reads with MiXCR, one row per CDR3 protein. Here the sample spans approximately 690,000 distinct CDR3 sequences, around 30% being singletons. The time point is: persistent/refractory GD, antithyroid drugs over 5 years with positive TRAb. After RNA was extracted from PBMCs, the TCR library was made from it. On this clonotype: Its antigen is unidentified.

The TCR was taken from a female donor with Graves disease. Sequencing used peripheral blood mononuclear cells (PBMCs), obtained when the disease was refractory, from a patient treated with antithyroid drugs. The genes are TRBV28 and TRBJ1-6; 7 nucleotides agree with TRBD1. The CDR3 DNA follows: TGTGCCAGCAGTTTAAACTACAGGGGTGGCTCACCCCTCCACTTT. Protein: CASSLNYRGGSPLHF.